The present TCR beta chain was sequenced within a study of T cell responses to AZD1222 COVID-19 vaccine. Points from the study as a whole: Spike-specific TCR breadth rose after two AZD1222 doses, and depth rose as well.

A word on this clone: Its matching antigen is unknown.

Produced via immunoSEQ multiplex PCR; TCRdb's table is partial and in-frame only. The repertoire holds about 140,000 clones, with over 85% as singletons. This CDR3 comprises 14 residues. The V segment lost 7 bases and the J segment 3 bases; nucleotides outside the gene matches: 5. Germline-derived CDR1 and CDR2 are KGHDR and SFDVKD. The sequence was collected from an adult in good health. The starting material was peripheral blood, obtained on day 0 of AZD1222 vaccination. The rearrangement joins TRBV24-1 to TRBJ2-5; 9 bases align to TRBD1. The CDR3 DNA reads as TGTGCCACCAGCCCTAGGGACAGGGAAGAGACCCAGTACTTC. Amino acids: CATSPRDREETQYF.